The rows below give T cell receptor beta chains drawn from one sample of a study of blood T cell repertoires in COVID-19. Libraries were prepared by immunoSEQ multiplex PCR; TCRdb keeps only in-frame clonotypes and omits some of them. The sample lists fewer than 250,000 clones, roughly four fifths seen once, with more than 10% in the top ten. Material for sequencing was peripheral blood. These receptors came from a woman in her forties with acute or convalescent COVID-19. Both conserved end residues are part of each CDR3. D genes are given only for firm matches. Some rows mark clone size as missing; the rest say once, few, many or name a class of expanded clone.

cdr3_aa cdr3_nt v_call d_call clone_size j_call
CASSLAPSGRDYTF TGTGCCAGCAGCTTAGCTCCGAGTGGGAGGGACTACACCTTC TRBV7-8 . . TRBJ1-2
CASSVEGGGLDTQYF TGTGCCAGCAGCGTAGAAGGGGGGGGCCTAGATACGCAGTATTTT TRBV9 . . TRBJ2-3
CAWGGRQGYSMNTEAFF TGTGCCTGGGGAGGAAGACAGGGCTATTCCATGAACACTGAAGCTTTCTTT TRBV30 TRBD1 . TRBJ1-1
CASSLGTSGRFFQETQYF TGTGCCAGCAGCCTGGGGACTAGCGGGAGATTTTTCCAAGAGACCCAGTACTTC TRBV11-2 TRBD2 . TRBJ2-5
CASSQEVAGGPLYNEQFF TGTGCCAGCAGCCAAGAGGTAGCGGGGGGCCCCCTTTACAATGAGCAGTTCTTC TRBV14 TRBD2 . TRBJ2-1
CMAGQGNQPQHF TGCATGGCGGGGCAGGGCAATCAGCCCCAGCATTTT TRBV29-1 . . TRBJ1-5
CASSPRTQGSNTEAFF TGCGCCAGCAGCCCACGGACACAGGGTAGTAACACTGAAGCTTTCTTT TRBV5-1 . . TRBJ1-1
CATRAQGSSYEQYF TGTGCCACCCGGGCTCAGGGGAGCTCCTACGAGCAGTACTTC TRBV27 . . TRBJ2-7
CASSRDFGYTF TGTGCCAGCAGTCGGGACTTTGGCTACACCTTC TRBV12-3/TRBV12-4 . . TRBJ1-2
CASSARANRDRNQPQHF TGTGCCAGTAGTGCACGAGCCAACAGGGACCGCAATCAGCCCCAGCATTTT TRBV19 . . TRBJ1-5
CAIQEVTEAFF TGTGCCATCCAGGAGGTAACTGAAGCTTTCTTT TRBV12-3/TRBV12-4 . few TRBJ1-1
CASSPAGTAIKPLHF TGTGCCAGCAGCCCCGCGGGTACAGCGATTAAGCCCCTCCACTTT TRBV3-1/TRBV3-2 . . TRBJ1-6